This entry is about one TCR beta chain. Its antigen remains unidentified. Germline and junction disagree at one end, which may indicate a read error. The data belong to a study of T cell responses to AZD1222 COVID-19 vaccine. TCRdb keeps only in-frame clones here, not all; method: immunoSEQ multiplex PCR. The table records 150,000 or so clones, 89% of them present only once. CDR1 is SSHAT and CDR2 is FNYEAQ in the germline V gene (reference sequence). The CDR3 sequence is 15 residues long. General study points: Dominant at 160-218 and 743-854, vaccine-associated CD4 TCRs also spanned spike. Possibly, clonal diversity was underestimated; donors were largely white British and included more females. Per reports, nearly half of all spike-specific TCRs target regions that are unmutated in variants. The breadth and depth of Spike-specific TCRs increased once two AZD1222 doses had been given.

The TCR comes from an adult in good health. The chain has TRBV7-7 and TRBJ2-1; 8 bases align to TRBD1. This specimen was peripheral blood, taken on day 0 of AZD1222 vaccination. The CDR3 protein is CASSLDSQGANEQFF. CDR3 coding DNA: TGTGCTAGCAGCTTAGATTCGCAGGGGGCAAATGAGCAGTTCTTC. The full variable domain, with the rest looked up from reference TRBV7-7 and TRBJ2-1, is GAGVSQSPRYKVTKRGQDVTLRCDPISSHATLYWYQQALGQGPEFLTYFNYEAQPDKSGLPSDRFSAERPEGSISTLTIQRTEQRDSAMYRCASSLDSQGANEQFFGPGTRLTVL.